This note documents a single T cell receptor (beta chain) sequence. The source of the sample is a study of cytomegalovirus exposure and HLA in healthy donors. The PCR made use of 60 Vbeta and 13 Jbeta primers. How the authors handled the data: The authors later counted 75 million to 90 million unique TCR beta chains, 9 million to 14 million of them shared. Produced via immunoSEQ multiplex PCR; TCRdb's table is partial and in-frame only. V and J calls and clone size are those listed in that table; D and trimming were worked out from the DNA. The table lists 150,000 or so clones, more than 60% of them singletons. J lost 4 bases, V lost 6 bases, and 10 bases had no gene match. Per germline, CDR1 SNHLY and CDR2 FYNNEI. The CDR3 covers 16 residues.

Material for sequencing was PBMCs. The clonotype comes from a woman aged 40 to 55 in good health and CMV-seronegative. The chain joins TRBV2 to TRBJ2-3, with 10 bases fitting TRBD1. The CDR3 sequence: CASRPKTGGGPDTQYF. The CDR3 DNA sequence: TGTGCCAGCAGACCTAAGACAGGGGGCGGACCAGATACGCAGTATTTT.